The rows below give T cell receptor beta chains drawn from one sample of a study of cytomegalovirus exposure and HLA in healthy donors. Using immunoSEQ multiplex PCR, the repertoire was profiled, and TCRdb retains in-frame clones only, with some absent. The sample records tens of thousands of clones, 67% being singletons. Sequences were obtained from PBMCs. The receptors stem from a man between 25 and 39 years old in good health and CMV-seronegative. CDR3s include the opening cysteine and the closing phenylalanine or tryptophan. A D gene is named only where the DNA matches it firmly.

>TRBV19|NA|TRBJ1-5
CASRRADQPQHF
>TRBV5-1|TRBD1|TRBJ2-2
CASSLMYVGTGKAGELFF
>TRBV5-1|NA|TRBJ2-7
CASSLETGREQYF
>TRBV4-3|NA|TRBJ1-1
CASSRSGQMNTEAFF
>TRBV4-1|TRBD1|TRBJ1-5
CASSQGQGAWNQPQHF
>TRBV4-2|TRBD2|TRBJ2-7
CASSQDDNGGAYEQYF
>TRBV27|TRBD1|TRBJ2-7
CASSLLVPGQGYEQYF
>TRBV6-6|TRBD1|TRBJ1-5
CASSAETGDNQPQHF
>TRBV7-3|NA|TRBJ2-1
CASSLGVSNEQFF
>TRBV2|TRBD2|TRBJ2-3
CAGAGGRRDTQYF
>TRBV27|TRBD1|TRBJ2-7
CASSLGRGLYEQYF
>TRBV7-3|TRBD2|TRBJ2-1
CASSLERDFYNEQFF
>TRBV29-1|NA|TRBJ1-1
CSVSLLEAFF
>TRBV6-5|NA|TRBJ1-5
CASSYSIVQPQHF
>TRBV18|NA|TRBJ1-1
CASSPDSAGTNTEAFF
>TRBV4-2|NA|TRBJ2-7
CASSQDAYEQYF
>TRBV4-3|TRBD2|TRBJ2-7
CASSQEGLATYEQYF
>TRBV27|NA|TRBJ1-2
CASSPSIGGYTF
>TRBV28|TRBD1|TRBJ1-2
CASSPSTGIGGYTF
>TRBV10-3|NA|TRBJ1-3
CAITGNSGNTIYF
>TRBV29-1|NA|TRBJ1-2
CSVGRDDYPF
>TRBV30|TRBD2|TRBJ2-1
CAWSVLVAGEGEQFF
>TRBV4-1|TRBD2|TRBJ2-3
CASSGSGRKDTQYF
>TRBV9|NA|TRBJ1-1
CASSVDFGEAFF
>TRBV2|NA|TRBJ2-7
CASIPKSGTSSSYEQYF
>TRBV29-1|TRBD1|TRBJ1-2
CSVDRDGYTF
>TRBV28|NA|TRBJ2-5
CASSPVAVQETQYF
>TRBV7-2|NA|TRBJ1-2
CASSLDLRGIGYGYTF
>TRBV5-4|NA|TRBJ1-1
CASSLAAGWGNTEAFF
>TRBV13|TRBD1|TRBJ1-2
CASSSGQGASYGYTF